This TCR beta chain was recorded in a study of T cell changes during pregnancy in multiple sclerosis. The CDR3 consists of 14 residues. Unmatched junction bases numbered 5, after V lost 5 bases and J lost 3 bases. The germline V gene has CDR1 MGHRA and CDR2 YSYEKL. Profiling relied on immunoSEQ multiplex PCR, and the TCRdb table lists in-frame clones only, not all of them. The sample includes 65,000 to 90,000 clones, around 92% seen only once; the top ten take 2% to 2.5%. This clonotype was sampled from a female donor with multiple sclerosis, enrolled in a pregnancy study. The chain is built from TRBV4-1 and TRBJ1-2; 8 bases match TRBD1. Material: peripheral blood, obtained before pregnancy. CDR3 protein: CASSFDRGYYGYTF. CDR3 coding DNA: TGCGCCAGCAGCTTCGACAGGGGATACTATGGCTACACCTTC.